The source of this T cell receptor beta chain is a study of spatial heterogeneity in lung cancer. Study conclusions and caveats: At tumor resection, ubiquitous expanded TCRs were detected in blood more often than later.

Time point meaning: sample taken at primary tumor resection. Unsorted whole RNA of tumor, nontumor lung or frozen PBMC was sequenced. TCRdb re-called the 5' RACE reads with MiXCR, one entry per CDR3 protein. The sample holds 9,500 to 12,000 distinct CDR3 sequences, around 5.8% seen once. This clonotype appeared many times. Its antigen remains unknown. The library was built for alpha chains, so this beta chain is an off-target read and its size means little. This clonotype was sampled from a male donor with early-stage non-small cell lung cancer. The sequencing used PBMCs, collected at surgery.

The CDR3 is CASSLQASTDTQYF. The DNA of the CDR3 is TGTGCCAGCAGTTTACAGGCTTCCACAGATACGCAGTATTTT. The chain carries TRBV6-2 or TRBV6-3 and TRBJ2-3; D possibly corresponds to TRBD1 (5 bases). Trimming stripped 4 bases from V and 2 bases from J, with 10 bases between. CDR3 size: 14 residues. In germline, CDR1 is MNHEY, CDR2 SVGEGT.